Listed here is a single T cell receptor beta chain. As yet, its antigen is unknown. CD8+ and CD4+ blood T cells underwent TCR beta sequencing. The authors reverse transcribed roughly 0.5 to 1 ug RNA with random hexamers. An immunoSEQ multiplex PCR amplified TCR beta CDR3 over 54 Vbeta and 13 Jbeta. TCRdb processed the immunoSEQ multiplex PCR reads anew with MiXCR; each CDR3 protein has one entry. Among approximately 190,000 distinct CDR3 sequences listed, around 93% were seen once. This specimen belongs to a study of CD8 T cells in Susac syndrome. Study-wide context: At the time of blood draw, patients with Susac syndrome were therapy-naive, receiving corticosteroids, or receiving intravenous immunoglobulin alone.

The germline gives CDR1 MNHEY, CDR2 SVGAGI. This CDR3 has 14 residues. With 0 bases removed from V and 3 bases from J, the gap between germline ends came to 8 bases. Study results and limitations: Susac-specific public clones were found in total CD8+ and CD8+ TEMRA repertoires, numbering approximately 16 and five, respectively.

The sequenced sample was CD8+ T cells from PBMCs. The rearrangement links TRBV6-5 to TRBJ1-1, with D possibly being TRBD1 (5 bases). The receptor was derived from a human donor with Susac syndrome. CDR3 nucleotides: TGTGCCAGCAGTTACTCTGTCAGGGACACTGAAGCTTTCTTT. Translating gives CASSYSVRDTEAFF.